The T cell receptor (beta chain) described here comes from a study of blood T cell repertoires in COVID-19. The authors' processing: It was from reference gene primer amplification that nucleated cell counts were estimated. Some clones are missing from TCRdb's copy, which holds only in-frame ones; the method was immunoSEQ multiplex PCR. The V and J calls and the clone size are those of that table, but D and trimming were determined from the DNA. The sample holds 350,000 or so clones; approximately 91% are singletons and the top ten take over 0.9%. The CDR3 spans 15 residues. Per the germline V gene, CDR1 is MNHNS and CDR2 is SASEGT. V lost 2 bases and J lost 6, with 16 bases in between.

The source of this sequence is a young woman who had been exposed to COVID-19. Sequencing was carried out using PBMCs or T cells enriched from blood (not recorded which). This sequence joins TRBV6-1 and TRBJ1-2; D not certain. Here the CDR3 DNA reads TGTGCCAGCAGTGAATCCCCGATACACCTCCATGGCTACACCTTC. This translates into CASSESPIHLHGYTF.